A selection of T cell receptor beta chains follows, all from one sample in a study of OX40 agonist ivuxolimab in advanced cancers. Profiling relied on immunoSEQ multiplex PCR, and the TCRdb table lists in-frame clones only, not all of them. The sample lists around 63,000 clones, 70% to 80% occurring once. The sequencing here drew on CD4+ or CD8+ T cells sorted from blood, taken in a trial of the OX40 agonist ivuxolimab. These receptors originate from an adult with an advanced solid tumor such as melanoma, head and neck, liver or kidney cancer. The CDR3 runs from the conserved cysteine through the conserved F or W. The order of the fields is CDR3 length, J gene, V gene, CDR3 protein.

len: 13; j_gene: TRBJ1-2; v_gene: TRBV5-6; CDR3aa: CASSQGWNYGYTF
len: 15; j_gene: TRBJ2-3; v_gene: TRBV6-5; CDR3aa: CASSRLAGGTDTQYF
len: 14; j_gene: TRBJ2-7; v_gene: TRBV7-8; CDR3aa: CASSSRTGSYEQYF
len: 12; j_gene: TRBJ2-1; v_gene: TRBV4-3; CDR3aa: CASSQDWDEQFF
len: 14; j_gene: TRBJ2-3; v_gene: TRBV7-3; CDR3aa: CASRNPLGTDTQYF
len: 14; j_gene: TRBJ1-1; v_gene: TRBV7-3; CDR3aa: CASSLILGITEAFF
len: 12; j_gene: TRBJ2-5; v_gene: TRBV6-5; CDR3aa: CASRSDSETQYF
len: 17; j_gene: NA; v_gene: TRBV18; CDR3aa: CASSPTESLAGPYEQYF
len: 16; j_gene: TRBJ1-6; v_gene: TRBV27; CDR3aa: CASSIALGAYNSPLHF
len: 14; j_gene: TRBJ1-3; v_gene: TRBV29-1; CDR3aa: CSVVVDLSGNTIYF
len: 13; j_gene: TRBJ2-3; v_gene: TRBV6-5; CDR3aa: CASSYRTRDTQYF
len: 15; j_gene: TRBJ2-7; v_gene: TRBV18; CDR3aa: CASSPWTGGGDEQYF
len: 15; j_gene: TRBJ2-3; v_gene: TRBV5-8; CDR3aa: CASSNGQARGNTQYF
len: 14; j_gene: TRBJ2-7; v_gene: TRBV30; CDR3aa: CAWNRGPQIYEQYF
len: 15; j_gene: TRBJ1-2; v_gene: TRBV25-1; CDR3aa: CASSESGTAYYGYTF
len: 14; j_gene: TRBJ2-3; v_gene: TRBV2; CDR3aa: CASSGLAGTDTQYF
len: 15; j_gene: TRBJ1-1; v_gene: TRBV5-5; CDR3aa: CASSLIGTGGFEAFF
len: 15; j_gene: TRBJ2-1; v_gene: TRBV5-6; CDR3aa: CASSLAQGDYNEQFF
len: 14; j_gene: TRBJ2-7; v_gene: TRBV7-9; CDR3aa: CASSQLAGDYEQYF
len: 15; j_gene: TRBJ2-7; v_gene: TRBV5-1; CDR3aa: CASSLGGANGDEQYF
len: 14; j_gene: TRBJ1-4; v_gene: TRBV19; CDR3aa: CASSVTEAWEKLFF
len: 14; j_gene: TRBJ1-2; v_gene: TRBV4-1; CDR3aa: CASSQEWANYGYTF
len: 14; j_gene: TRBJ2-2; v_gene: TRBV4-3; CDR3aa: CASRLSQSTGELFF
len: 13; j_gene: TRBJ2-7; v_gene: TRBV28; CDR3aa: CASSFWGKDEQYF
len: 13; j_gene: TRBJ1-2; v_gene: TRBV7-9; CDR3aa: CASMNRTNYGYTF
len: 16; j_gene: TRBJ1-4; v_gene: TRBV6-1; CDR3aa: CASSEARGISNEKLFF
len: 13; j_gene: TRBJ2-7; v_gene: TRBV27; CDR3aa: CASSLWTGYEQYF
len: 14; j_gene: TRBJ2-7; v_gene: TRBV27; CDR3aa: CARPLRWGTYEQYF
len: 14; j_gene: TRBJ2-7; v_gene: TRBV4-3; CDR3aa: CASSQDRSAYEQYF
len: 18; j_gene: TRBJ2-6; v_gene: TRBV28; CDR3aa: CASSGVLVVSSGANVLTF
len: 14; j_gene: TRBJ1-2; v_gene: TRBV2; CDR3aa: CASSARASGDGYTF
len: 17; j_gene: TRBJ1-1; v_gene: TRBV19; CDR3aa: CASSIDPLDGMNTEAFF
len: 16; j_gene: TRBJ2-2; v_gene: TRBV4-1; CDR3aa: CASSQEGRLGTGELFF
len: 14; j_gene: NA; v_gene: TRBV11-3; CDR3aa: CASSQGQGAHEQYF
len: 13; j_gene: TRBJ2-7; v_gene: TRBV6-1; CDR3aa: CATRTPQFGEQYF
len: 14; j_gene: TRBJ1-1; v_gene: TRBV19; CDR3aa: CASIIPQGGGEAFF
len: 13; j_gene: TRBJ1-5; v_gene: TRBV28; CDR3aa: CASRSDSNQPQHF
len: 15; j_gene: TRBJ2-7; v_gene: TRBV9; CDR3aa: CASSLGGLEGNEQYF
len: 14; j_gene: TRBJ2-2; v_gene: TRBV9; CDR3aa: CASSVELNTGELFF
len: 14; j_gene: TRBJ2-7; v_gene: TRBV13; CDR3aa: CASSSRGAPYEQYF
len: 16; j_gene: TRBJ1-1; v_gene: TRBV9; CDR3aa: CASSSRTVPGMTEAFF
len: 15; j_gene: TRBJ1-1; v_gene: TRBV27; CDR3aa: CASSLSGTLNTEAFF
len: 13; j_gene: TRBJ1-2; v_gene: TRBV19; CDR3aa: CASSPRLMEGYTF
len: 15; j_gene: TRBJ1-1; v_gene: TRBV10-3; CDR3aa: CAISETRDGNTEAFF
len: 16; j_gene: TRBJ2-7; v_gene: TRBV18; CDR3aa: CASSPPDRGMTGEQYF
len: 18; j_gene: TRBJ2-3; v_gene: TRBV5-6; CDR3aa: CASSLETSGGDSTDTQYF
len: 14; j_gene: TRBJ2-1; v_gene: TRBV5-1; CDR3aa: CASSGQGAINEQFF
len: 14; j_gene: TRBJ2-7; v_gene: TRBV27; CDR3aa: CASSLWTGVHEQYF
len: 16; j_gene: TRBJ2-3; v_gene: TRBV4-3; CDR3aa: CASSQDGPIAADTQYF
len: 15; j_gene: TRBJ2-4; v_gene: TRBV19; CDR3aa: CASSRDRAGLDIQYF
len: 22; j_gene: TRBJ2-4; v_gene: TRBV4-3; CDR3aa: CASSQVSRVAGGVTLAKNIQYF
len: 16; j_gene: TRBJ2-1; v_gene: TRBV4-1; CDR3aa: CASSPDFSGGAFEQFF
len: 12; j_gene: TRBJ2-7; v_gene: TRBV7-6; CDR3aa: CASSSRQYEQYF
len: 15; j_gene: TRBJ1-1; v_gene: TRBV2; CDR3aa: CASSNTGQMNTEAFF
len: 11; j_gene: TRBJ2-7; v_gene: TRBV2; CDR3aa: CASTRSYEQYF
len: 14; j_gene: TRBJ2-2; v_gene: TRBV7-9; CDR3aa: CASSILGVSGELFF
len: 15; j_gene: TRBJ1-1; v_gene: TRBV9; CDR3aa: CASSVGPLENTEAFF
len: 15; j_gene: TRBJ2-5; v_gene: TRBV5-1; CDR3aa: CASSSRGGSGETQYF
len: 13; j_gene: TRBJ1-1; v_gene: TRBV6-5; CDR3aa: CASSLQVGIEAFF
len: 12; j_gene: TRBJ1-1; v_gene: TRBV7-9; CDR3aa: CASSISGFRAFF